The 29 T cell receptor beta chains below were found in one sample sequenced in a study of shared clonotypes between healthy human individuals (dated by TCRdb to between 2020 and 2021). To prepare the library, the immunoSEQ multiplex PCR assay was applied. Sourced from immuneACCESS, this table was stored by TCRdb with only in-frame sequences that have V and J called. A share of the clones is absent; for the studies checked, an unresolved V gene accounts for under half, and the remainder has no known explanation. The sample yields over a million clones; 98% were counted once. Roughly 0.45% of the sample is in the top ten clones. Input material: naive CD4+ T cells sorted from blood. What the cell subset or site label conveys for this sample: CD45RA+ positively selected. These receptors were collected from a man aged 25-45 years in good health.

The genes are TRBV2 and TRBJ2-3, with D unresolved. The CDR3 totals 15 residues. V lost 8 bases and J 5 bases, leaving 20 bases between the germline ends. Per germline, CDR1 SNHLY and CDR2 FYNNEI. CDR3 in amino acids: CASSGPSLRQDTQYF. The CDR3 nucleotides read TGTGCCAGCTCCGGGCCCAGCCTACGGCAAGATACGCAGTATTTT.

CDR3 residues: CASSLYRTYEQYF. CDR3 DNA: TGTGCCAGCAGTTTGTACCGTACCTACGAGCAGTACTTC. V and J are TRBV28 and TRBJ2-7; no clear D gene. V was trimmed by 3 bases and J by 2 bases, leaving 8 bases between them. The germline CDR1 and CDR2 sequences are MDHEN and SYDVKM. This CDR3 contains 13 residues.

The chain is built from TRBV6-5 and TRBJ2-7; TRBD2 matches 11 bases. Germline V lookup: CDR1 MNHEY, CDR2 SVGAGI. V lost 7 bases, J lost 2 bases, and 7 bases stayed unmatched. The CDR3 loop spans 15 amino acids. In DNA, the CDR3 is TGTGCCAGCAATGCCGGGACTAGCGGCGCCTACGAGCAGTACTTC. Translation: CASNAGTSGAYEQYF.

This clone was observed a single time. Distinct nucleotide sequences in the sample also encode this CDR3. The rearrangement uses TRBV7-9 and TRBJ2-1, with 12 bases identical to TRBD2. V was pared by 1 base and J by 3 bases, with 4 bases of the junction left unmatched. The germline V gene has CDR1 SEHNR and CDR2 FQNEAQ (reference sequence). The length of the CDR3 is 17 residues. Here the CDR3 reads CASSLGGLAGRYNEQFF. The CDR3 DNA is TGTGCCAGCAGCTTAGGGGGACTAGCGGGCCGCTACAATGAGCAGTTCTTC. The full variable domain, rest sourced from reference TRBV7-9 and TRBJ2-1, is DTGVSQNPRHKITKRGQNVTFRCDPISEHNRLYWYRQTLGQGPEFLTYFQNEAQLEKSRLLSDRFSAERPKGSFSTLEIQRTEQGDSAMYLCASSLGGLAGRYNEQFFGPGTRLTVL.

This clone was counted a single time. The chain combines TRBV14 with TRBJ1-1; weak D call: TRBD1 (5 bases). The V and J ends lost 1 base and 7 bases respectively, with 13 bases between them. Germline CDR1 SGHDN, CDR2 FVKESK. The CDR3 sequence is 14 residues long. CDR3 in DNA: TGTGCCAGCAGCCAAGCCAGGGCAGGTAGTGAAGCTTTCTTT. Translating gives CASSQARAGSEAFF. Full variable domain (outside the CDR3, taken from reference TRBV14 and TRBJ1-1): EAGVTQFPSHSVIEKGQTVTLRCDPISGHDNLYWYRRVMGKEIKFLLHFVKESKQDESGMPNNRFLAERTGGTYSTLKVQPAELEDSGVYFCASSQARAGSEAFFGQGTRLTVV.

V gene TRBV11-2 combines with J gene TRBJ2-2; 9 bases align to TRBD2. Germline trimming cut 8 bases from V and 4 bases from J; bases unmatched to any gene: 14. The V gene's germline CDR1 is SGHAT and CDR2 FQNNGV. This CDR3 is built from 17 residues. CDR3 loop: CASGRNSGRSSTGELFF. The CDR3 nucleotides are TGTGCCAGCGGACGCAATAGCGGGAGAAGCAGCACCGGGGAGCTGTTTTTT.

This chain links TRBV5-4 with TRBJ2-2; D remains ambiguous. Per the germline V gene, CDR1 is SGHNT and CDR2 is YYREEE (reference sequence). The CDR3 is 14 residues long. Trimming cost V 4 bases and J 3 bases, with 10 bases left between them. CDR3 loop: CASSPGMDTGELFF. DNA of the CDR3: TGTGCCAGCAGCCCCGGAATGGACACCGGGGAGCTGTTTTTT.

The chain recombines TRBV9 with TRBJ2-1; 11 nucleotides line up with TRBD2. The trim removed 3 bases at V and 5 bases at J, leaving 7 bases unmatched. Per the germline V gene, CDR1 is SGDLS and CDR2 is YYNGEE. The length of the CDR3 is 16 residues. CDR3 loop: CASSASLAGDHNEQFF. In DNA, the CDR3 is TGTGCCAGCAGCGCCTCACTAGCGGGAGATCACAATGAGCAGTTCTTC.

This chain connects TRBV15 to TRBJ1-2; 8 bases match TRBD1. Germline CDR1 is LNHNV and CDR2 is YYDKDF (reference sequence). The CDR3 has 16 amino acids. V shed 0 bases and J 6 bases; nucleotides not matched to a gene: 9. DNA of the CDR3: TGTGCCACCAGCAGAGAATTAATCCAGGGGGCGGATGGCTACACCTTC. Translation: CATSRELIQGADGYTF. Based on the CDR3 plus reference TRBV15 and TRBJ1-2, the full variable domain is DAMVIQNPRYQVTQFGKPVTLSCSQTLNHNVMYWYQQKSSQAPKLLFHYYDKDFNNEADTPDNFQSRRPNTSFCFLDIRSPGLGDTAMYLCATSRELIQGADGYTFGSGTRLTVV.

This clone was recorded only once. This rearrangement joins TRBV6-4 to TRBJ1-2, with 7 positions matching TRBD1. This CDR3 is built from 15 residues. Germline CDR1 reads MRHNA; CDR2 reads SNTAGT. V gave up 6 bases and J gave up 6 bases; unmatched junction bases: 13. CDR3 region: CASSYRGASFDGYTF. In DNA form, the CDR3 reads TGTGCCAGCAGCTACAGGGGCGCAAGTTTTGATGGCTACACCTTC.

The CDR3 DNA reads as TGCGCCAGCAGCCAAGAGTGGGCTTCCAATCAGCCCCAGCATTTT. Protein product: CASSQEWASNQPQHF. This sequence joins TRBV4-3 and TRBJ1-5; D gene uncertain. The V gene's germline CDR1 is LGHNA and CDR2 YSLEER. The CDR3 sequence is 15 residues long. The V end was cut by 0 bases, the J end by 3 bases, with 9 bases between.

This CDR3 is CASSSRTARRETQYF. The CDR3, as DNA: TGTGCCAGCAGTTCTAGGACAGCCCGTCGGGAGACCCAGTACTTC. V and J are TRBV28 and TRBJ2-5; weak D call: TRBD1 (6 bases). Trimming shortened V by 4 bases and J by 5 bases, and 17 bases separated the two germline ends. Germline CDR1 MDHEN, CDR2 SYDVKM. This CDR3 has 15 amino acids.

The chain links TRBV29-1 to TRBJ1-2; TRBD1 aligns across 8 bases. V gave up 7 bases and J gave up 7 bases; unmatched junction bases: 5. Germline V gene lookup returns CDR1 SQVTM and CDR2 ANQGSEA. The CDR3 sequence is 11 residues long. CDR3 DNA: TGCAGCGGCGGACAGGGATCTGGCTACACCTTC. This sequence encodes CSGGQGSGYTF.

CDR3 nucleotide sequence: TGTGCCAGCAGTAATGACGTGAACACTGAAGCTTTCTTT. It translates to CASSNDVNTEAFF. The chain links TRBV6-1 to TRBJ1-1; unclear D gene. CDR1 and CDR2 (germline): MNHNS, SASEGT. This CDR3 comprises 13 residues. The V end was cut by 5 bases, the J end by 0 bases, with 7 bases between.

The V call is TRBV5-4, the J call TRBJ2-3; 7 bases line up with TRBD2. CDR3 length equals 15 residues. Germline values: CDR1 SGHNT, CDR2 YYREEE (reference sequence). J was trimmed by 0 bases and V by 3 bases; bases with no gene match: 4. For the CDR3, the DNA is TGTGCCAGCAGCTCCCCGGGACTAAGCACAGATACGCAGTATTTT. Translating gives CASSSPGLSTDTQYF.

The chain carries TRBV28 and TRBJ1-5, with D maybe TRBD1 (6 bases). The CDR3 is 15 amino acids. Per the germline V gene, CDR1 is MDHEN and CDR2 is SYDVKM. Trimming left V 7 bases short and J 2 bases short, with 15 bases between. The CDR3 nucleotides read TGTGCCAGCATTCCTGGAGGGACACGCAATCAGCCCCAGCATTTT. Protein product: CASIPGGTRNQPQHF.

The V and J genes are TRBV27 and TRBJ2-3, with 12 positions matching TRBD2. Trimming took 6 bases from V and 3 from J; bases not matched to a gene: 1. The germline CDR1 and CDR2 sequences are MNHEY and SMNVEV (reference sequence). The CDR3 contains 14 residues. Written as DNA, the CDR3 is TGTGCCAGCAGGACTAGCGGGAGAACAGATACGCAGTATTTT. This gives the protein CASRTSGRTDTQYF.

This chain uses TRBV5-1 with TRBJ2-1; D may match TRBD1 or TRBD2 (6 bases each). The CDR3 covers 15 residues. Per germline, CDR1 SGHRS and CDR2 YFSETQ. Trimming took off 4 bases at V and 7 bases at J, with 18 bases between the two ends. The CDR3 DNA follows: TGCGCCAGCAGCGGGGGGCGGACACAATTTAATGAGCAGTTCTTC. It specifies CASSGGRTQFNEQFF.

The V and J genes are TRBV7-9 and TRBJ2-7, with 10 nucleotides matching TRBD2. The germline gives CDR1 SEHNR, CDR2 FQNEAQ (reference sequence). The CDR3 has 17 amino acids. Germline trimming cut 3 bases from V and 2 bases from J; bases unmatched to any gene: 10. CDR3 in amino acids: CASSFGTASGSPYEQYF. CDR3 nucleotide sequence: TGTGCCAGCAGCTTCGGTACTGCTAGCGGGAGTCCCTACGAGCAGTACTTC. The entire variable domain, with the rest obtained from reference TRBV7-9 and TRBJ2-7, is as follows: DTGVSQNPRHKITKRGQNVTFRCDPISEHNRLYWYRQTLGQGPEFLTYFQNEAQLEKSRLLSDRFSAERPKGSFSTLEIQRTEQGDSAMYLCASSFGTASGSPYEQYFGPGTRLTVT.

The genes are TRBV11-2 and TRBJ2-5; 10 bases map to TRBD2. J lost 7 bases, V lost 4 bases, and 12 bases had no gene match. Germline V CDR1 and CDR2: SGHAT, FQNNGV. The CDR3 covers 16 residues. DNA for the CDR3: TGTGCCAGCAGCTCCCTAACCGGGACTAGCGTTGGGACCCAGTACTTC. Translated, it gives CASSSLTGTSVGTQYF. Supplemented by reference TRBV11-2 and TRBJ2-5, the full variable domain reads EAGVAQSPRYKIIEKRQSVAFWCNPISGHATLYWYQQILGQGPKLLIQFQNNGVVDDSQLPKDRFSAERLKGVDSTLKIQPAKLEDSAVYLCASSSLTGTSVGTQYFGPGTRLLVL.

This chain links TRBV14 with TRBJ2-7; D might be TRBD1 (6 bases). The CDR3 spans 15 residues. V dropped 3 bases and J dropped 2 bases, with 14 bases sitting between them. CDR1 and CDR2 from the germline V gene are SGHDN and FVKESK. CDR3: CASSQRQAGPYEQYF. In DNA, the CDR3 is TGTGCCAGCAGCCAGAGACAGGCCGGACCCTACGAGCAGTACTTC.

V gene TRBV20-1 combines with J gene TRBJ2-1; D is unclear. Germline CDR1 reads DFQATT; CDR2 reads SNEGSKA (reference sequence). The CDR3 extends over 11 amino acids. Trimming left V 0 bases short and J 9 bases short, with 6 bases between. CDR3 in DNA: TGCAGTGCTAGAGAGTGGATTGAGCAGTTCTTC. The encoded protein is CSAREWIEQFF.

This chain links TRBV28 with TRBJ2-6, with D hard to call. Germline V gene data show CDR1 as MDHEN and CDR2 as SYDVKM. Trimming removed 8 bases at V and 0 bases at J, with 2 bases between. This CDR3 has 12 amino acids. The CDR3 sequence: CASDSGANVLTF. The CDR3 region has the DNA TGTGCCAGCGACTCTGGGGCCAACGTCCTGACTTTC.

The chain carries TRBV5-1 and TRBJ1-2; D is ambiguous. CDR3 length: 13 amino acids. Trimming took off 4 bases at V and 8 bases at J, with 15 bases between the two ends. Germline V gene data show CDR1 as SGHRS and CDR2 as YFSETQ. The CDR3 nucleotides are TGCGCCAGCAGCACCGACACGATTCGGGGCTACACCTTC. As protein: CASSTDTIRGYTF.

CDR3 in DNA: TGCAGCGCCTGGAGCGGATATGGCTACACCTTC. As protein: CSAWSGYGYTF. The J gene is TRBJ1-2, the V gene TRBV29-1; D is unresolved. V gave up 7 bases and J gave up 5 bases, with 11 bases separating them. Germline V gives CDR1 SQVTM, CDR2 ANQGSEA. This CDR3 is built from 11 residues.

The J gene is TRBJ2-1, the V gene TRBV7-2; 8 bases are shared with TRBD1. Germline CDR1 is SGHTA and CDR2 is FQGNSA. The CDR3 has 17 amino acids. V lost 4 bases, J lost 3 bases, and 11 bases stayed unmatched. The CDR3 region is CASSSWNSGTGYNEQFF. For the CDR3, the DNA is TGTGCCAGCAGCTCCTGGAACTCCGGGACAGGCTACAATGAGCAGTTCTTC.

This chain links TRBV10-3 with TRBJ2-7; 9 bases map to TRBD1. The germline CDR1 and CDR2 sequences are ENHRY and SYGVKD. The CDR3 length is 13 residues. V shed 6 bases, J shed 5 bases, and the junction held 5 bases outside the gene matches. In DNA form, the CDR3 reads TGTGCCATCAGAGGGGACAGGGTGGACGAGCAGTACTTC. This encodes CAIRGDRVDEQYF.

The rearrangement links TRBV5-1 to TRBJ2-3, with 7 bases aligning to TRBD2. V was clipped by 4 bases and J by 0 bases; unmatched bases: 8. This CDR3 has 16 residues. Germline V gives CDR1 SGHRS, CDR2 YFSETQ. The CDR3 spells CASSPVGGTSTDTQYF. CDR3 nucleotides: TGCGCCAGCAGCCCGGTGGGGGGGACTAGCACAGATACGCAGTATTTT.

The rearrangement joins TRBV27 to TRBJ2-3; D not certain. With 6 bases removed from V and 6 bases from J, the gap between germline ends came to 10 bases. Germline V gene lookup returns CDR1 MNHEY and CDR2 SMNVEV (reference sequence). The CDR3 totals 12 residues. CDR3 sequence: CASRRPRDTQYF. DNA of the CDR3: TGTGCCAGCAGGCGCCCTAGGGATACGCAGTATTTT.